This T cell receptor beta chain was documented in a study of blood T cell repertoires in COVID-19. Looking at the study overall: The study drew acute and convalescent COVID-19 samples from the United States, Italy and Spain. In each case, the material was cDNA or gDNA derived from T cells, B-cell-depleted T cells, or PBMCs.

There are 16 residues in the CDR3. The V and J ends lost 2 bases and 3 bases, in that order; junction bases with no gene match: 5. Germline V gives CDR1 MNHEY, CDR2 SVGEGT. Per the authors' pipeline: For nucleated cells, counts were estimated from reference gene primer amplification. Sequencing used immunoSEQ multiplex PCR; TCRdb keeps in-frame clones, though not all of them. V, J and clone size are those of that table, while D and trimming were read from the DNA. Altogether more than 250,000 clones are present, roughly 84% being singletons, with the ten largest covering 1%. Sequencing was performed on peripheral blood. This receptor was identified in a man between 45 and 60 years old with active or convalescent COVID-19. V gene TRBV6-2 or TRBV6-3 combines with J gene TRBJ2-7, with TRBD2 identical over 12 bases. CDR3 coding DNA: TGTGCCAGCAGTTACAGAAGACTAGCGGGAGTCTACGAGCAGTACTTC. Translation: CASSYRRLAGVYEQYF.